The sequence of this T cell receptor (beta chain) was determined in a study of shared clonotypes between healthy human individuals (dated by TCRdb to the early 2020s). For the wider study: The cohort included three men and a couple of women between 18 and 49 years of age. For each donor, CD4 naive and CD4 memory were each given three plates, CD8 naive was given two plates, and CD8 memory was given one plate. To estimate repertoire size and how much clonotype sharing occurs between individuals, the study deeply sequenced the blood TCR repertoires of about five healthy adults. To increase sequencing depth and limit assay-specific biases, TCR repertoire library preparation and sequencing were carried out by different laboratories using diverse techniques. Leukapheresis yielded between about 0.9 and 9.5 billion PBMCs per donor.

For the CD8 naive samples, CD45RO-negative cells were positively selected for CCR7, yielding a CD45RA+CCR7+ population from which TemRA cells were excluded. Donors were healthy HIV-negative adults with no recently reported acute infections or vaccinations. Only Caucasian adults living in Nashville, Tennessee, USA were represented among the donors. Blood was collected by leukapheresis, and PBMCs were isolated by Ficoll-Histopaque density gradient centrifugation and then cryopreserved in liquid nitrogen vapor phase. Analytical flow cytometry was used to check the purity and quantity of every magnetically sorted T cell population. Genomic DNA was isolated from each sorted fraction and quantified by UV absorbance on a Nanodrop 2000c. Using the deep immunoSEQ assay, TCR CDR3 regions were amplified from genomic DNA by multiplex PCR. For each cell subset, the extracted genomic DNA was distributed evenly across all wells of several immunoSEQ 96-well plates, and each plate served as one replicate. Each replicate PCR for sorted subsets received roughly 0.2 ug genomic DNA, equal to tens of thousands of T cell genomes. Purified libraries were quantified with a Qubit 3.0 fluorometer, sized on a Bioanalyzer 2100, and re-quantified with the KAPA Library Quantification kit. A separate single-read 150-cycle Illumina NextSeq 550 flow cell was used to sequence each immunoSEQ 96-well plate. Under the source paper's analysis protocol: Because the immunoSEQ output held only junctional sequences and lacked quality scores, the filtering could not match the filtering applied to full-length reads. To assign V/J genes and CDR3, sequences were annotated against IMGT germline references using PyIR, a Python wrapper for IgBLAST v1.9. Reads were removed for weak V/J assignments (E-value above 1e-6), missing CDR3, stop codons, out-of-frame junctions, or ambiguous translated residues. V3J clonotypes were defined by identical inferred V gene, J gene, and CDR3 amino acid sequence. Percentage overlap between repertoires was computed as shared unique clonotypes divided by the size of the smaller repertoire. RTK rarefaction, the Chao1 estimator, and Recon v2.1 estimates of unobserved clonotypes were used to assess repertoire richness. Generation probabilities were computed with OLGA for all TCRbeta clonotypes obtained by the gDNA method from several donors. The clones in this table, taken by TCRdb from immuneACCESS, are in-frame only. Not every clone is retained; where verified, under half of the shortfall comes from an unresolved V gene, and the cause of the rest is unknown. The DNA gave D and trimming, while V, J and clone size come from that table. Recorded for this sample are around 700,000 clones; about 90% of them occurred a single time. The ten largest account for approximately 25% of the sample.

Paper-wide results and their limitations: Because the study included only a small number of donors, the genetic and exposure-history diversity represented was limited. Even with the large sequencing depth, rarefaction of the sorted-subset datasets indicated that sequencing was incomplete. Sharing across a few donors was observed for about 4.8% of naive CD4, about 4% of naive CD8, about 2.3% of memory CD4, and roughly 0.43% of memory CD8 clonotypes. Clonotypes shared by all four sorted-subset donors showed higher generation probabilities than non-shared clonotypes. Pairwise subsampling led to the expectation that sequencing depth would affect the degree of clonotype sharing among donors. Sampling was restricted to blood, and TCR repertoires in tissues likely differ from the TCR repertoires found in blood. Naive subsets generally had larger estimated clonotype richness than memory subsets did.

A word on this clone: Its antigen remains undetermined. Base qualities are not provided; no much larger clone lies one nucleotide away.

The CDR3 sequence holds 13 residues, the cysteine and phenylalanine included. Only the CDR3 region is kept as DNA, spanning 39 bases read in frame from base 1. In the germline V gene (reference sequence), CDR1 corresponds to GTSNPN and CDR2 to SVGIG. Trimming costs V 0 bases and J 6 bases, and their ends lie 8 bases apart. The V and J genes are TRBV30 and TRBJ1-4; the D gene is perhaps TRBD1, on 5 matching bases. The sequence was collected from a man between 25 and 39 years old in good health. Material for sequencing was naive CD8+ T cells sorted from blood. The cell subset or site tag for this specimen amounts to: CD45RA+CCR7+. The DNA sequence follows: TGTGCCTGGAGTGTGGGGACGTATGAAAAACTGTTTTTT. Its protein product is CAWSVGTYEKLFF.